One T cell receptor beta chain is described in this entry. This sample is part of a study of OX40 agonist ivuxolimab in advanced cancers. The assay was immunoSEQ multiplex PCR, and TCRdb's table has in-frame clones only and misses some. The table shows about 21,000 clones, with about 80% occurring only once. CDR3 length equals 14 residues. Germline assignment: CDR1 GTSNPN and CDR2 SVGIG (reference sequence). The ends were cut back, 1 base at V and 2 bases at J, with 11 bases in the middle. The sample consisted of CD4+ or CD8+ T cells sorted from blood, taken in a trial of the OX40 agonist ivuxolimab. The receptor was derived from an adult with an advanced solid tumor such as melanoma, head and neck, liver or kidney cancer. The gene calls are TRBV30 and TRBJ1-2, with a weak D call TRBD1 (6 bases). The CDR3 nucleotides are TGTGCCTGGAGTGGGCCCGGACAGAACTATGGCTACACCTTC. Encoded protein: CAWSGPGQNYGYTF.